This T cell receptor beta chain was captured by sequencing in a study of CXCR3-negative and CXCR3-positive naive CD8 T cells. Cells classed as naive CD8+ T cells were CD45RO-CCR7+CD27+CD95-. Each TRB cDNA library was prepared by 5' RACE (with UMI labels). After re-calling the 5' RACE reads, TCRdb lists one entry per CDR3 protein, DNA absent. Its listing shows 130,000 or so distinct CDR3 sequences. The germline V gene encodes CDR1 MDHEN and CDR2 SYDVKM. The CDR3 consists of 12 residues. The rearrangement uses TRBV28 and TRBJ2-7; the D call of TRBD1 rests on TCRdb alone, since no DNA is present to check it. Sequencing input: naive CXCR3- CD8+ T cells from blood. Documented subset: CD45RO-CCR7+CD27+CD95- naive CD8+ T cells lacking CXCR3 (TNR3-). The clonotype comes from a human donor in good health. Some clones in this sample may be carry-over from other donors' samples. The CDR3 here is CASKTALYEQYF.